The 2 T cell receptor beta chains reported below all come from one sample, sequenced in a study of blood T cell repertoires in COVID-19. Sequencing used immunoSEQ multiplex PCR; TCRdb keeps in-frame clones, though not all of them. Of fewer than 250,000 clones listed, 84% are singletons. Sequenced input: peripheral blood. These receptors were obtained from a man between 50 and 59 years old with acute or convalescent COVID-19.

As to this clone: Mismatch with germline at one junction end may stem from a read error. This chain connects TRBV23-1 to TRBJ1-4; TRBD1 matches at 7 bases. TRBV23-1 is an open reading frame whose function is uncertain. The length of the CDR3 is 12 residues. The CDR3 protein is CASSRWRSQGSF. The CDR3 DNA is TGCGCCAGCAGTCGCTGGCGGTCACAGGGGAGTTTT.

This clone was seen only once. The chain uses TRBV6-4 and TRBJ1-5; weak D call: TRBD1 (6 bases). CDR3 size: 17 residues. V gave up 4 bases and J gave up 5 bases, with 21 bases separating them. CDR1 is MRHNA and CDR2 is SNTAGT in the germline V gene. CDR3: CASSGNPGRTVDQPQHF. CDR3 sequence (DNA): TGTGCCAGCAGTGGGAATCCGGGACGGACAGTAGATCAGCCCCAGCATTTT.